This entry lists 29 T cell receptor beta chains sequenced from one sample in a study of T cell repertoires in cytomegalovirus infection. One entry per CDR3 protein, called by TCRdb with MiXCR from the reads. The data contain 630,000 or so distinct CDR3 sequences, approximately 24% of them singletons. Source material: CD8+ T cells from PBMCs. All receptors come from a human donor in good health (CMV status not recorded). Some clones in this sample may be carry-over from other donors' samples.

Points on this clonotype: A clone one base away is much larger, so this may be a read error. This chain uses TRBV7-8 with TRBJ2-6; 7 nucleotides match TRBD2. Germline V gene data show CDR1 as SGHVS and CDR2 as FQNEAQ. The ends lost 2 bases at V and 16 bases at J; junction bases unmatched: 8. CDR3 length equals 13 residues. The CDR3 loop is CASSLSSRGVLTF. CDR3 in DNA: TGTGCCAGCAGCTTAAGCTCACGGGGGGTTCTGACTTTC.

This clonotype was observed a few times. The CDR3 bases are TGTGCCAGCAGCTTGAACGCCGGTTCGGGGAGCACAGATACGCAGTATTTT. Protein sequence: CASSLNAGSGSTDTQYF. The chain joins TRBV7-8 to TRBJ2-3, with D possibly matching TRBD2 (5 bases). Trimming removed 3 bases from V and 0 bases from J, with 16 bases in between. The CDR3 is 17 residues long. Per germline, CDR1 SGHVS and CDR2 FQNEAQ. Drawing the rest from reference TRBV7-8 and TRBJ2-3, the complete variable domain is GAGVSQSPRYKVAKRGQDVALRCDPISGHVSLFWYQQALGQGPEFLTYFQNEAQLDKSGLPSDRFFAERPEGSVSTLKIQRTQQEDSAVYLCASSLNAGSGSTDTQYFGPGTRLTVL.

As to this clonotype: Since a much larger clone is just one base distant, this may be a read error. This chain uses TRBV7-2 with TRBJ1-2, with D hard to call. CDR3 size: 13 residues. CDR1 SGHTA and CDR2 FQGNSA come from the germline V gene. The CDR3 DNA sequence: TGTGCCAGCAGTTCCGCCTTCTCCTATGGCTGCACCTTC. Its translation is CASSSAFSYGCTF.

CDR3 sequence: CASSLTGTEDEQYV. Here the CDR3 DNA reads TGCGCCAGCAGCTTGACAGGGACTGAAGACGAGCAGTACGTC. The rearrangement joins TRBV5-1 to TRBJ2-7; D may correspond to TRBD1 or TRBD2 (6 bases each). V gave up 1 base and J gave up 5 bases, with 13 bases separating them. The CDR3 consists of 14 residues. The germline V gene encodes CDR1 SGHRS and CDR2 YFSETQ.

Ten or more counts support this clonotype. The chain recombines TRBV7-9 with TRBJ2-3; no definite D call. V gave up 0 bases and J gave up 3 bases, with 1 base separating them. The CDR3 is made up of 12 amino acids. From germline, CDR1 is SEHNR and CDR2 FQNEAQ (reference sequence). In DNA form, the CDR3 reads TGTGCCAGCAGCTTAGCAACAGATACGCAGTATTTT. Translated, it gives CASSLATDTQYF.

This clonotype turned up a few times. The chain has TRBV20-1 and TRBJ1-6; 11 bases are shared with TRBD1. CDR1 DFQATT and CDR2 SNEGSKA come from the germline V gene (reference sequence). CDR3 length: 13 residues. V trimming: 5 bases; J trimming: 9 bases; junction bases outside the gene matches: 3. The CDR3 sequence: CSAWDRGVSPLHF. In DNA, the CDR3 is TGCAGTGCTTGGGACAGGGGGGTTTCACCCCTCCACTTT.

This clonotype occurred many times. V gene TRBV12-3 or TRBV12-4 combines with J gene TRBJ2-1; 11 nucleotides match TRBD2. After removal of 8 bases from V and 2 bases from J, the junction contained 2 bases not matched to a gene. CDR3 length: 14 amino acids. The CDR3 DNA reads as TGTGCCAGCGGACTAGCGGGCCCCTACAATGAGCAGTTCTTC. As protein: CASGLAGPYNEQFF.

This clonotype has a single count. A much larger clone lies one base from this, so it may be a read error. Because the CDR3 is missing its conserved closing phenylalanine or tryptophan, this is likely a read error. The chain is built from TRBV7-9 and TRBJ2-7, with a tentative D call TRBD1 (6 bases). With 3 bases removed from V and 0 bases from J, the gap between germline ends came to 15 bases. The CDR3 is 16 amino acids. Per germline, CDR1 SEHNR and CDR2 FQNEAQ (reference sequence). CDR3 protein: CASSFTGTPNSYEQYI. The CDR3 nucleotides read TGTGCCAGCAGCTTTACCGGGACACCAAACTCCTACGAGCAGTACATC.

In its sample, this clonotype was seen many times. This chain joins TRBV28 and TRBJ2-5, with a weak D call TRBD1 (6 bases). Germline V gene sequence: CDR1 MDHEN, CDR2 SYDVKM. The germline V and J ends were trimmed by 7 bases and 5 bases, with 17 bases remaining between them. The CDR3 covers 14 residues. CDR3 in amino acids: CASKVQGSWETQYF. The DNA of the CDR3 is TGTGCCAGCAAAGTACAGGGTAGTTGGGAGACCCAGTACTTC.

J is TRBJ1-2 and V is TRBV29-1, with TRBD1 identical over 7 bases. The junction had 15 bases not matched to a gene; V was cut back by 7 bases and J by 4 bases. Germline CDR1 is SQVTM and CDR2 is ANQGSEA. The CDR3 has 15 amino acids. CDR3 loop: CSAIQQDRVPYGYTF. DNA for the CDR3: TGCAGCGCCATACAACAAGACAGGGTACCCTATGGCTACACCTTC.

This clonotype was recorded at least ten times. The V gene is TRBV11-2, the J gene TRBJ2-5, with D uncertain. V was trimmed by 5 bases and J by 5 bases, leaving 24 bases between them. This CDR3 is built from 17 residues. CDR1 and CDR2 from the germline V gene are SGHAT and FQNNGV. This CDR3 is CASSPSPGPPPQETQYF. The CDR3 coding sequence is TGTGCCAGCAGCCCCTCGCCAGGTCCTCCTCCTCAGGAGACCCAGTACTTC. The whole variable domain, remainder taken from reference TRBV11-2 and TRBJ2-5, is EAGVAQSPRYKIIEKRQSVAFWCNPISGHATLYWYQQILGQGPKLLIQFQNNGVVDDSQLPKDRFSAERLKGVDSTLKIQPAKLEDSAVYLCASSPSPGPPPQETQYFGPGTRLLVL.

A few counts support this clonotype. The rearrangement joins TRBV28 to TRBJ2-7, with D possibly being TRBD1 (6 bases). Germline CDR1 is MDHEN and CDR2 is SYDVKM. The CDR3 runs 15 residues. The ends were cut back, 4 bases at V and 0 bases at J, with 13 bases in the middle. CDR3 bases: TGTGCCAGCAGTTCCCCGGACAGAAGCTCCTACGAGCAGTACGTC. Translation: CASSSPDRSSYEQYV.

This clonotype was seen a handful of times. CDR3 residues: CASSQPLKATSCGEKLFF. The CDR3 nucleotides read TGCGCCAGCAGTCAACCACTCAAGGCTACAAGCTGCGGTGAAAAACTGTTTTTT. The rearrangement links TRBV23-1 to TRBJ1-4; D gene ambiguous. TRBV23-1 is labeled an ORF, and its function is uncertain. Trimming shortened V by 2 bases and J by 7 bases, and 23 bases separated the two germline ends. The length of the CDR3 is 18 residues.

This clonotype was picked up many times. This chain uses TRBV6-6 with TRBJ2-1, with TRBD1 matching over 8 bases. This CDR3 is built from 15 residues. Germline CDR1 reads MNHNY; CDR2 reads SVGAGI (reference sequence). V lost 6 bases to trimming and J lost 5 bases; unmatched junction nucleotides: 9. CDR3 in DNA: TGTGCCAGCAGGTACGGCTTGACAGGGGACAATGAGCAGTTCTTC. Protein sequence: CASRYGLTGDNEQFF.

This chain connects TRBV20-1 to TRBJ1-6, with a tentative D call TRBD1 (5 bases). Looked up from germline, CDR1 is DFQATT and CDR2 is SNEGSKA (reference sequence). Trimming removed 0 bases from V and 16 bases from J, with 16 bases in between. The CDR3 has 13 amino acids. CDR3: CSAREAQGPGLHF. The CDR3 coding sequence is TGCAGTGCTAGAGAGGCCCAGGGCCCTGGTCTCCACTTT.

This clonotype was seen many times. The rearrangement links TRBV25-1 to TRBJ2-1; no clear D. V was pared by 1 base and J by 2 bases, with 9 bases between. The germline V gene has CDR1 MGHDK and CDR2 SYGVNS. The CDR3 extends over 15 amino acids. The CDR3 nucleotides are TGTGCCAGCAGTGAATCTCACAGCCCCTACAATGAGCAGTTCTTC. This translates into CASSESHSPYNEQFF.

This clonotype occurred a few times. The CDR3 region is CASSLLPGQLDTQYF. In nucleotides, the CDR3 is TGTGCCAGCAGTTTACTACCGGGGCAATTGGATACGCAGTATTTT. V and J are TRBV28 and TRBJ2-3; D might be TRBD1 or TRBD2, each matching 5 bases. Germline V lookup: CDR1 MDHEN, CDR2 SYDVKM. The V end lost 2 bases, the J end lost 6 bases, and 15 bases lay between the germline ends. The CDR3 is made up of 15 amino acids.

This rearrangement joins TRBV20-1 to TRBJ2-1; 8 nucleotides align to TRBD1. The V gene end was trimmed by 6 bases and the J gene end by 0 bases; junction bases not matched to a gene: 7. The CDR3 has 15 residues. Germline CDR1 reads DFQATT; CDR2 reads SNEGSKA (reference sequence). As DNA, the CDR3 is TGCAGTGCCAGACTGGGGACAGGCTCCTACAATGAGCAGTTCTTC. Translated, it gives CSARLGTGSYNEQFF.

Concerning this clonotype itself: This may come from a read error, since a much larger clone is one base off. CDR3 region: CASTPGTADTGELFF. In nucleotides, the CDR3 is TGTGCCAGCACTCCCGGGACAGCGGACACCGGGGAGCTGTTTTTT. The chain combines TRBV28 with TRBJ2-2, with 7 bases aligning to TRBD1. V lost 7 bases, J lost 3 bases, and 8 bases stayed unmatched. This CDR3 comprises 15 residues. Germline V gives CDR1 MDHEN, CDR2 SYDVKM.

This clonotype was observed a few times. The junction and the germline gene differ at one end; a read error may be behind it. The chain joins TRBV18 to TRBJ2-1; the D gene is possibly TRBD2 (5 bases). The CDR3 is 14 amino acids. Germline V gene data show CDR1 as KGHSH and CDR2 as LQKENI. Written as DNA, the CDR3 is TGTGCCAGCTCACCTCCCTCAAAGAGGGTGGAAAAGCTCTTC. Protein product: CASSPPSKRVEKLF.

The table lists this clonotype with a few counts. V and J are TRBV4-1 and TRBJ2-6, with 7 bases aligning to TRBD1. CDR3 size: 15 residues. V was pared by 4 bases and J by 3 bases, with 3 bases of the junction left unmatched. Germline V gene data show CDR1 as MGHRA and CDR2 as YSYEKL. The CDR3 DNA reads TGCGCCAGCAGCCTCCCAGGGGGTGGGGCCAACGTCCTGACTTTC. This codes for CASSLPGGGANVLTF.

This clonotype was observed a handful of times. This chain connects TRBV7-9 to TRBJ2-1; D remains ambiguous. With 5 bases removed from V and 6 bases from J, the gap between germline ends came to 20 bases. CDR3 size: 16 residues. The V gene's germline CDR1 is SEHNR and CDR2 FQNEAQ (reference sequence). In DNA, the CDR3 is TGTGCCAGCAGCCCCCTGGGAATTCTATTACTCAATGAGCAGTTCTTC. Translation gives CASSPLGILLLNEQFF.

A few counts support this clonotype. CDR3 in amino acids: CASSQDERPRVGELFF. The DNA for the CDR3 is TGTGCCAGCAGCCAGGATGAGAGGCCGCGGGTCGGGGAGCTGTTTTTT. V is TRBV4-2 and J is TRBJ2-2; the D gene is possibly TRBD2 (5 bases). The CDR3 is 16 amino acids. The germline V and J ends were trimmed by 3 bases and 7 bases, with 18 bases remaining between them. Germline V gene data show CDR1 as LGHNA and CDR2 as YNFKEQ.

This clonotype was observed at least ten times. This rearrangement joins TRBV7-6 to TRBJ2-1; no definite D call. This CDR3 comprises 12 residues. The germline V gene has CDR1 SGHVS and CDR2 FNYEAQ. Trimming stripped 1 base from V and 10 bases from J, with 8 bases between. The CDR3 nucleotides are TGTGCCAGCAGCTTAGATGGTCGGGAGCAGTTCTTC. It specifies CASSLDGREQFF.

This clonotype was seen ten or more times. V usage is TRBV7-8 and J usage is TRBJ2-1; TRBD2 agrees at 12 bases. V trimming: 5 bases; J trimming: 0 bases; junction bases outside the gene matches: 11. The CDR3 has 19 residues. Germline CDR1 reads SGHVS; CDR2 reads FQNEAQ. The CDR3 sequence is CASSPRTSGVLSSYNEQFF. DNA of the CDR3: TGTGCCAGCAGCCCTCGGACTAGCGGGGTATTAAGCTCCTACAATGAGCAGTTCTTC.

This chain uses TRBV7-4 with TRBJ1-2; D is possibly TRBD1 (6 bases). The CDR3 length is 15 residues. Trimming took off 5 bases at V and 0 bases at J, with 13 bases between the two ends. Germline V lookup: CDR1 SGHVT, CDR2 SQSDAQ. CDR3: CASSETGGANYGYTF. The CDR3 nucleotides are TGTGCCAGCAGCGAGACAGGCGGCGCTAACTATGGCTACACCTTC.

This rearrangement joins TRBV14 to TRBJ2-5, with D possibly matching TRBD2 (6 bases). Germline V lookup: CDR1 SGHDN, CDR2 FVKESK. Trimming removed 4 bases at V and 5 bases at J, with 20 bases between. The CDR3 has 16 residues. The DNA for the CDR3 is TGTGCCAGCAGCCCCCTCTTCGGACGGGGGTTGGAGACCCAGTACTTC. It encodes CASSPLFGRGLETQYF.

This clonotype was detected many times. The chain uses TRBV7-9 and TRBJ2-7; 8 bases match TRBD1. Germline assignment: CDR1 SEHNR and CDR2 FQNEAQ (reference sequence). This CDR3 has 17 residues. The trim removed 5 bases at V and 0 bases at J, leaving 12 bases unmatched. In DNA form, the CDR3 reads TGTGCCAGCAGCCCGACCCAGGGACAGGTTAACTCCTACGAGCAGTACTTC. This codes for CASSPTQGQVNSYEQYF.

This clonotype was found a few times. The V and J genes are TRBV7-6 and TRBJ2-1; no definite D call. CDR3 length: 12 amino acids. V shed 0 bases and J shed 9 bases, with 6 bases lying between them. Germline V gene lookup returns CDR1 SGHVS and CDR2 FNYEAQ. The CDR3 region is CASSLAAGEQFF. Written as DNA, the CDR3 is TGTGCCAGCAGCTTAGCCGCCGGTGAGCAGTTCTTC.